The TCR beta chain described here comes from a study of blood T cells in healthy people across ages. The CDR3 has 15 amino acids. On this clonotype itself: A single base separates this from a much larger clone, so it may be a read error.

Then a second PCR, running about 6 to 11 cycles, was carried out with a sample-barcoded 5' primer and a J-beta primer mix. TCRdb fed the 5' RACE reads into MiXCR, producing one record per CDR3 protein. The sample lists roughly 1,500,000 distinct CDR3 sequences; about 32% were seen once. The TCR was taken from a woman in her 30s in good health. The sample comprised blood. The chain carries TRBV12-3 or TRBV12-4 and TRBJ2-5; the match to TRBD1 covers 7 bases. The CDR3 DNA sequence: TGTGCCAGCAAAAGGACAGGCGCCCCACAAGAGGCCCAGTACTTC. This translates into CASKRTGAPQEAQYF.